This entry lists 4 T cell receptor beta chains sequenced from one sample in a study of T cells in Graves' hyperthyroidism and ophthalmopathy. It was RNA transcripts that yielded the amplified TCR beta CDR3 regions. With the HTBI primer set, the TCR CDR3 went through a first round of RT-PCR. TCRdb re-analysed the multiplex PCR reads in MiXCR, keeping a single row per CDR3 protein. The sample contains hundreds of thousands of distinct CDR3 sequences, around 24% of which appear only once. The specimen sequenced was blood. Receptors originate from a woman younger than 45 with Graves' ophthalmopathy.

In this sample, this clonotype turned up a few times. This could be a read error, since a much larger clone is one nucleotide away. V is TRBV29-1 and J is TRBJ1-1; D gene ambiguous. The CDR3 spans 11 residues. From germline, CDR1 is SQVTM and CDR2 ANQGSEA. V was cut by 1 base and J by 0 bases, with 0 bases left in between. CDR3 loop: CSVEVNTEAFF. CDR3 nucleotides: TGCAGCGTTGAAGTGAACACTGAAGCTTTCTTT. The variable domain in full, completed from reference TRBV29-1 and TRBJ1-1, reads SAVISQKPSRDICQRGTSLTIQCQVDSQVTMMFWYRQQPGQSLTLIATANQGSEATYESGFVIDKFPISRPNLTFSTLTVSNMSPEDSSIYLCSVEVNTEAFFGQGTRLTVV.

The chain joins TRBV4-3 to TRBJ1-2; D perhaps matches TRBD1 (6 bases). Germline V gene sequence: CDR1 LGHNA, CDR2 YSLEER. The CDR3 covers 14 residues. Trimming cost V 0 bases and J 14 bases, with 19 bases left between them. CDR3 coding DNA: TGCGCCAGCAGCCAAGAAAGTTCCGCTTGGGACAAGACCTTC. Translation gives CASSQESSAWDKTF.

This clonotype showed up many times. V usage is TRBV7-3 and J usage is TRBJ1-1; D call uncertain. The CDR3 loop spans 15 amino acids. V gave up 0 bases and J gave up 1 base, with 9 bases separating them. Per germline, CDR1 SGHTA and CDR2 FQGTGA. CDR3 nucleotide sequence: TGTGCCAGCAGCTTAACCCCCACACCGAACACTGAAGCTTTCTTT. Amino acids: CASSLTPTPNTEAFF.

This clonotype was seen a handful of times. The chain joins TRBV9 to TRBJ2-2; D is tentatively TRBD1 or TRBD2 (5 bases each). V gave up 0 bases and J gave up 0 bases, with 9 bases separating them. Germline-derived CDR1 and CDR2 are SGDLS and YYNGEE. The CDR3 spans 16 residues. The CDR3 bases are TGTGCCAGCAGCGTAGCGGGGCGCCCGAACACCGGGGAGCTGTTTTTT. This translates into CASSVAGRPNTGELFF.